These T cell receptor beta chains were read from a single sample in a study of immune evolution from preneoplasia to lung adenocarcinoma. Clones were sequenced by immunoSEQ multiplex PCR, and TCRdb holds only the in-frame ones, with some missing. The top ten hold 6.5% to 9.5% of the sample, which has about 8,600 clones, over 80% seen once. The sample comprised FFPE minimally invasive lung adenocarcinoma tissue. The receptors were gathered from a donor older than 65 with lung adenocarcinoma. CDR3s include the opening cysteine and the closing phenylalanine or tryptophan. The order of the fields is V gene, CDR3 length, clone size, D gene, J gene, CDR3 protein, CDR3 DNA. A D gene is named only where the DNA matches it firmly. Clone size is given for some rows only: seen once, a few or many times, or a class if the clone is expanded.

v_gene: TRBV27; len: 13; abundance: NA; d_gene: NA; j_gene: TRBJ2-5; CDR3aa: CASSWAGGETQYF; CDR3nt: TGTGCCAGCAGTTGGGCGGGTGGAGAGACCCAGTACTTC
v_gene: TRBV7-8; len: 12; abundance: few; d_gene: NA; j_gene: TRBJ2-7; CDR3aa: CASSLDGIEQYF; CDR3nt: TGTGCCAGCAGCTTAGATGGTATCGAGCAGTACTTC
v_gene: TRBV28; len: 13; abundance: NA; d_gene: TRBD1; j_gene: TRBJ1-4; CDR3aa: CATWVQGFEKLFF; CDR3nt: TGTGCCACCTGGGTACAGGGGTTTGAAAAACTGTTTTTT
v_gene: TRBV28; len: 19; abundance: once; d_gene: NA; j_gene: TRBJ2-3; CDR3aa: CASSLTGWGAGRNTDTQYF; CDR3nt: TGTGCCAGCAGTCTCACAGGGTGGGGGGCCGGCAGGAACACAGATACGCAGTATTTT
v_gene: TRBV2; len: 14; abundance: NA; d_gene: NA; j_gene: TRBJ2-1; CDR3aa: CASSPEGVPGGQFF; CDR3nt: TGTGCCAGCAGCCCGGAGGGGGTCCCGGGAGGGCAGTTCTTC
v_gene: TRBV30; len: 14; abundance: NA; d_gene: NA; j_gene: TRBJ2-7; CDR3aa: CAWSGDVGAYEQYF; CDR3nt: TGTGCCTGGAGTGGAGATGTGGGGGCCTACGAGCAGTACTTC
v_gene: TRBV11-2; len: 16; abundance: NA; d_gene: NA; j_gene: TRBJ2-2; CDR3aa: CASSLAGTQITGELFF; CDR3nt: TGTGCCAGCAGCTTAGCCGGGACTCAGATCACCGGGGAGCTGTTTTTT
v_gene: TRBV19; len: 15; abundance: NA; d_gene: NA; j_gene: TRBJ1-5; CDR3aa: CASSIDPTSNQPQHF; CDR3nt: TGTGCCAGTAGTATAGATCCTACTAGCAATCAGCCCCAGCATTTT
v_gene: TRBV5-6; len: 14; abundance: NA; d_gene: NA; j_gene: TRBJ1-1; CDR3aa: CASSLRIMNTEAFF; CDR3nt: TGTGCCAGCAGCTTAAGGATAATGAACACTGAAGCTTTCTTT
v_gene: TRBV11-2; len: 15; abundance: NA; d_gene: NA; j_gene: TRBJ2-2; CDR3aa: CASNPGAGNTGELFF; CDR3nt: TGTGCCAGCAATCCGGGGGCAGGTAACACCGGGGAGCTGTTTTTT
v_gene: TRBV29-1; len: 12; abundance: NA; d_gene: TRBD2; j_gene: TRBJ2-7; CDR3aa: CSVESGVSEQYF; CDR3nt: TGCAGCGTTGAAAGCGGGGTTAGCGAGCAGTACTTC
v_gene: TRBV19; len: 16; abundance: NA; d_gene: TRBD1; j_gene: TRBJ2-7; CDR3aa: CASSIGTGGWGDEQYF; CDR3nt: TGTGCCAGTAGTATCGGGACAGGAGGCTGGGGGGACGAGCAGTACTTC
v_gene: TRBV6-7; len: 18; abundance: NA; d_gene: NA; j_gene: TRBJ1-5; CDR3aa: CASSYSPPGGGSNQPQHF; CDR3nt: TGTGCCAGCAGTTACTCGCCTCCGGGGGGAGGTAGCAATCAGCCCCAGCATTTT
v_gene: TRBV5-1; len: 15; abundance: NA; d_gene: NA; j_gene: TRBJ1-2; CDR3aa: CASSHPGQSNYGYTF; CDR3nt: TGCGCCAGCAGCCATCCTGGACAGTCTAACTATGGCTACACCTTC
v_gene: TRBV28; len: 13; abundance: NA; d_gene: NA; j_gene: TRBJ1-5; CDR3aa: CASSQSLFQPQHF; CDR3nt: TGTGCCAGCAGCCAAAGTTTATTTCAGCCCCAGCATTTT
v_gene: TRBV6-5; len: 13; abundance: NA; d_gene: TRBD2; j_gene: TRBJ2-7; CDR3aa: CASRQGLAFEQYF; CDR3nt: TGTGCCAGCAGACAGGGACTAGCGTTCGAGCAGTACTTC
v_gene: TRBV6-6; len: 15; abundance: NA; d_gene: TRBD1; j_gene: TRBJ2-5; CDR3aa: CASSDPGTAKETQYF; CDR3nt: TGTGCCAGCAGTGACCCCGGGACAGCGAAAGAGACCCAGTACTTC
v_gene: TRBV6-1; len: 14; abundance: NA; d_gene: NA; j_gene: TRBJ2-1; CDR3aa: CASSEARGIGEQFF; CDR3nt: TGTGCCAGCAGTGAAGCTAGGGGGATAGGTGAGCAGTTCTTC
v_gene: TRBV7-2; len: 13; abundance: NA; d_gene: TRBD1; j_gene: TRBJ1-1; CDR3aa: CASSLRQGMEAFF; CDR3nt: TGTGCCAGCAGCCTCCGACAGGGAATGGAAGCTTTCTTT
v_gene: TRBV29-1; len: 12; abundance: NA; d_gene: NA; j_gene: TRBJ2-1; CDR3aa: CSVAQSYNEQFF; CDR3nt: TGCAGCGTAGCCCAAAGTTACAATGAGCAGTTCTTC
v_gene: TRBV11-2; len: 16; abundance: NA; d_gene: NA; j_gene: TRBJ2-7; CDR3aa: CASSRNLGGDSYEQYF; CDR3nt: TGTGCCAGCAGCAGAAACCTCGGCGGAGATTCCTACGAGCAGTACTTC
v_gene: TRBV9; len: 16; abundance: once; d_gene: TRBD1; j_gene: TRBJ2-1; CDR3aa: CASSQRTTGPYNEQFF; CDR3nt: TGTGCCAGCAGCCAGCGAACGACAGGGCCCTACAATGAGCAGTTCTTC
v_gene: TRBV5-1; len: 14; abundance: NA; d_gene: NA; j_gene: TRBJ2-5; CDR3aa: CASSLVRGQETQYF; CDR3nt: TGCGCCAGCAGCTTGGTTAGGGGCCAAGAGACCCAGTACTTC
v_gene: TRBV27; len: 15; abundance: NA; d_gene: NA; j_gene: TRBJ2-5; CDR3aa: CASSLTRGWQETQYF; CDR3nt: TGTGCCAGCAGTTTGACAAGGGGTTGGCAAGAGACCCAGTACTTC
v_gene: TRBV28; len: 17; abundance: NA; d_gene: TRBD2; j_gene: TRBJ2-7; CDR3aa: CASSLPPSGQTTYEQYF; CDR3nt: TGTGCCAGCAGTTTGCCTCCTAGCGGCCAGACGACCTACGAGCAGTACTTC
v_gene: TRBV2; len: 15; abundance: NA; d_gene: TRBD1; j_gene: TRBJ2-1; CDR3aa: CASSVLTGKYNEQFF; CDR3nt: TGTGCCAGCAGTGTCCTGACAGGGAAATACAATGAGCAGTTCTTC
v_gene: TRBV5-1; len: 14; abundance: NA; d_gene: NA; j_gene: TRBJ2-3; CDR3aa: CASSWGSSTDTQYF; CDR3nt: TGCGCCAGCAGCTGGGGATCCAGCACAGATACGCAGTATTTT
v_gene: TRBV30; len: 14; abundance: NA; d_gene: NA; j_gene: TRBJ2-7; CDR3aa: CAWSPRASRAEQYF; CDR3nt: TGTGCCTGGAGTCCCAGGGCTAGTCGGGCGGAGCAGTACTTC
v_gene: TRBV11-2; len: 18; abundance: medium-sized; d_gene: TRBD2; j_gene: TRBJ2-1; CDR3aa: CASSVRASGRASYNEQFF; CDR3nt: TGTGCCAGCAGCGTCCGTGCTAGCGGGAGGGCCTCCTACAATGAGCAGTTCTTC
v_gene: TRBV28; len: 15; abundance: NA; d_gene: TRBD1; j_gene: TRBJ1-5; CDR3aa: CASSKQGARGQPQHF; CDR3nt: TGTGCCAGCAGTAAACAGGGGGCGCGGGGTCAGCCCCAGCATTTT
v_gene: TRBV5-5; len: 14; abundance: NA; d_gene: NA; j_gene: TRBJ2-2; CDR3aa: CASSLWVPVRELFF; CDR3nt: TGTGCCAGCAGCTTGTGGGTTCCCGTCCGGGAGCTGTTTTTT
v_gene: TRBV5-1; len: 15; abundance: NA; d_gene: NA; j_gene: TRBJ2-1; CDR3aa: CASSLVGGSYNEQFF; CDR3nt: TGCGCCAGCAGCTTGGTTGGCGGCTCCTACAATGAGCAGTTCTTC
v_gene: TRBV7-8; len: 11; abundance: NA; d_gene: NA; j_gene: TRBJ2-1; CDR3aa: CASRADNEQFF; CDR3nt: TGTGCCAGCAGGGCAGACAATGAGCAGTTCTTC
v_gene: TRBV30; len: 14; abundance: NA; d_gene: NA; j_gene: TRBJ1-1; CDR3aa: CAWRKDGKNTEAFF; CDR3nt: TGTGCCTGGAGGAAAGACGGAAAGAACACTGAAGCTTTCTTT
v_gene: TRBV6-1; len: 15; abundance: NA; d_gene: TRBD2; j_gene: TRBJ2-7; CDR3aa: CASSVSSGREEEQYF; CDR3nt: TGTGCCAGCAGTGTAAGCAGTGGGAGGGAAGAAGAGCAGTACTTC
v_gene: TRBV6-1; len: 16; abundance: NA; d_gene: TRBD2; j_gene: TRBJ2-1; CDR3aa: CASSELLAGVYNEQFF; CDR3nt: TGTGCCAGCAGTGAACTACTAGCGGGTGTTTACAATGAGCAGTTCTTC
v_gene: TRBV2; len: 12; abundance: NA; d_gene: NA; j_gene: TRBJ2-5; CDR3aa: CASGLYQETQYF; CDR3nt: TGTGCCAGCGGCTTGTACCAAGAGACCCAGTACTTC
v_gene: TRBV5-8; len: 15; abundance: NA; d_gene: TRBD1; j_gene: TRBJ1-1; CDR3aa: CASSTGQGLITEAFF; CDR3nt: TGTGCCAGCAGTACCGGACAGGGATTAATAACTGAAGCTTTCTTT
v_gene: TRBV11-2; len: 16; abundance: NA; d_gene: TRBD1; j_gene: TRBJ2-3; CDR3aa: CASSSTGGIDTDTQYF; CDR3nt: TGTGCCAGCAGCTCCACAGGGGGCATTGACACAGATACGCAGTATTTT
v_gene: TRBV7-9; len: 16; abundance: NA; d_gene: TRBD2; j_gene: TRBJ2-1; CDR3aa: CASSPTSGSSYNEQFF; CDR3nt: TGTGCCAGCAGCCCGACTAGCGGGAGCTCCTACAATGAGCAGTTCTTC
v_gene: TRBV2; len: 15; abundance: NA; d_gene: TRBD1; j_gene: TRBJ1-4; CDR3aa: CASSSTGTGGEKLFF; CDR3nt: TGTGCCAGCAGTTCTACCGGGACAGGGGGTGAAAAACTGTTTTTT
v_gene: TRBV6-6; len: 14; abundance: NA; d_gene: NA; j_gene: TRBJ1-2; CDR3aa: CASSYFGTGGGYTF; CDR3nt: TGTGCCAGCAGTTACTTCGGGACGGGCGGAGGCTACACCTTC
v_gene: TRBV11-2; len: 15; abundance: NA; d_gene: TRBD2; j_gene: TRBJ2-7; CDR3aa: CASSSPPGRAYEQYF; CDR3nt: TGTGCCAGCAGCTCCCCCCCCGGGAGGGCCTACGAGCAGTACTTC
v_gene: TRBV9; len: 16; abundance: NA; d_gene: NA; j_gene: TRBJ2-3; CDR3aa: CASSPRMASSTDTQYF; CDR3nt: TGTGCCAGCAGCCCGCGTATGGCGTCTTCCACAGATACGCAGTATTTT
v_gene: TRBV28; len: 15; abundance: NA; d_gene: TRBD1; j_gene: TRBJ1-5; CDR3aa: CASSRTGGRNQPQHF; CDR3nt: TGTGCCAGCAGTCGGACAGGGGGCAGGAATCAGCCCCAGCATTTT
v_gene: TRBV27; len: 15; abundance: NA; d_gene: NA; j_gene: TRBJ1-5; CDR3aa: CASSSTLRGDQPQHF; CDR3nt: TGTGCCAGCAGTTCCACGCTCCGGGGGGATCAGCCCCAGCATTTT
v_gene: TRBV7-8; len: 14; abundance: NA; d_gene: NA; j_gene: TRBJ2-7; CDR3aa: CASSFPTPPYEQYF; CDR3nt: TGTGCCAGCAGCTTCCCGACACCTCCCTACGAGCAGTACTTC
v_gene: TRBV7-9; len: 19; abundance: NA; d_gene: TRBD2; j_gene: TRBJ2-3; CDR3aa: CASSNIAGTSGAYTDTQYF; CDR3nt: TGTGCCAGCAGCAATATCGCCGGGACTAGCGGGGCCTACACAGATACGCAGTATTTT
v_gene: TRBV28; len: 15; abundance: once; d_gene: NA; j_gene: TRBJ1-4; CDR3aa: CASSPPSWENEKLFF; CDR3nt: TGTGCCAGCAGTCCCCCGTCTTGGGAGAATGAAAAACTGTTTTTT
v_gene: TRBV19; len: 17; abundance: NA; d_gene: TRBD1; j_gene: TRBJ1-5; CDR3aa: CASSKGQGARRRQPQHF; CDR3nt: TGTGCCAGTAGTAAAGGACAGGGGGCCAGGAGGCGTCAGCCCCAGCATTTT
v_gene: TRBV20-1; len: 11; abundance: NA; d_gene: TRBD1; j_gene: TRBJ2-7; CDR3aa: CSATTGDEQYF; CDR3nt: TGCAGTGCTACCACAGGGGACGAGCAGTACTTC
v_gene: TRBV6-1; len: 13; abundance: NA; d_gene: NA; j_gene: TRBJ1-2; CDR3aa: CASSEGVGVSYTF; CDR3nt: TGTGCCAGCAGTGAAGGGGTTGGGGTGAGCTACACCTTC
v_gene: TRBV5-5; len: 16; abundance: NA; d_gene: NA; j_gene: TRBJ1-4; CDR3aa: CASSRVRQEVKEKLFF; CDR3nt: TGTGCCAGCAGCCGTGTCCGGCAGGAGGTAAAGGAAAAACTGTTTTTT
v_gene: TRBV5-1; len: 15; abundance: NA; d_gene: TRBD1; j_gene: TRBJ1-1; CDR3aa: CASSLARMGQSEAFF; CDR3nt: TGCGCCAGCAGCTTGGCCAGGATGGGACAGTCTGAAGCTTTCTTT
v_gene: TRBV10-2; len: 12; abundance: NA; d_gene: NA; j_gene: TRBJ2-7; CDR3aa: CASSDPGYEQYF; CDR3nt: TGCGCCAGCAGTGACCCGGGCTACGAGCAGTACTTC
v_gene: TRBV19; len: 15; abundance: NA; d_gene: TRBD1; j_gene: TRBJ2-3; CDR3aa: CASSQGRGITDTQYF; CDR3nt: TGTGCCAGTAGTCAGGGCAGGGGGATCACAGATACGCAGTATTTT
v_gene: TRBV6-5; len: 15; abundance: once; d_gene: TRBD2; j_gene: TRBJ2-1; CDR3aa: CASSFSGNYYNEQFF; CDR3nt: TGTGCCAGCAGTTTCAGCGGGAATTACTACAATGAGCAGTTCTTC
v_gene: TRBV4-2; len: 14; abundance: NA; d_gene: NA; j_gene: TRBJ1-5; CDR3aa: CASSQDSTNQPQHF; CDR3nt: TGTGCCAGCAGCCAAGACAGTACTAATCAGCCCCAGCATTTT
v_gene: TRBV28; len: 14; abundance: few; d_gene: NA; j_gene: TRBJ1-1; CDR3aa: CASSLTPGGWRAFF; CDR3nt: TGTGCCAGCAGTTTAACCCCAGGAGGGTGGAGAGCTTTCTTT